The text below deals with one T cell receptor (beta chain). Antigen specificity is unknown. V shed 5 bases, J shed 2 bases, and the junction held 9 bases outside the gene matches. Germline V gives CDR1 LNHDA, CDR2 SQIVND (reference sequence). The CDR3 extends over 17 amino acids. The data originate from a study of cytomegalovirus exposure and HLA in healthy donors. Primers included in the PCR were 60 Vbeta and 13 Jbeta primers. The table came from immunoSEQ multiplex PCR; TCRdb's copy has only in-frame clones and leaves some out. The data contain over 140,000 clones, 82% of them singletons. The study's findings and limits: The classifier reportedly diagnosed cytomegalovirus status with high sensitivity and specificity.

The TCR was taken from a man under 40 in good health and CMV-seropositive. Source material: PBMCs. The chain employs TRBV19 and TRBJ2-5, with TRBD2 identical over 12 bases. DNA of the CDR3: TGTGCCAGTAGTCCTCGGACTAGCGGGACTACTCAAGAGACCCAGTACTTC. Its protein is CASSPRTSGTTQETQYF. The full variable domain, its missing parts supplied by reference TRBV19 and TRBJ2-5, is DGGITQSPKYLFRKEGQNVTLSCEQNLNHDAMYWYRQDPGQGLRLIYYSQIVNDFQKGDIAEGYSVSREKKESFPLTVTSAQKNPTAFYLCASSPRTSGTTQETQYFGPGTRLLVL.